This is a list of T cell receptor beta chains from one sample in a study of blood T cell repertoires in COVID-19. Using immunoSEQ multiplex PCR, the repertoire was profiled, and TCRdb retains in-frame clones only, with some absent. The sample shows about 60,000 clones, 91% of them seen only once. Sequences were obtained from peripheral blood. The receptors originated from a man aged 55 to 70 with acute or convalescent COVID-19. Both conserved end residues are part of each CDR3. A D gene is named only where the DNA matches it firmly. A row's size may be missing; if present it is once, few, many or a size class.

V: TRBV28; J: TRBJ1-2; size: .; D: .; length: 14; DNA: TGTGCCAGCAGCAAATCCAGGGGTTTGTATGGCTACACCTTC; CDR3: CASSKSRGLYGYTF
V: TRBV9; J: TRBJ2-2; size: .; D: TRBD2; length: 16; DNA: TGTGCCAGCAGCGGGCCCCAACTAGCGGGAGCCGGGGAGCTGTTTTTT; CDR3: CASSGPQLAGAGELFF
V: TRBV5-4; J: TRBJ2-3; size: .; D: .; length: 14; DNA: TGTGCCAGCAGCCCAGGGGTCCACACAGATACGCAGTATTTT; CDR3: CASSPGVHTDTQYF
V: TRBV3-1/TRBV3-2; J: TRBJ2-1; size: .; D: TRBD2; length: 18; DNA: TGTGCCAGCAGCCTATCCGGGACTAGCGGGAGACAGGGCAATGAGCAGTTCTTC; CDR3: CASSLSGTSGRQGNEQFF
V: TRBV4-3; J: TRBJ2-1; size: .; D: TRBD2; length: 16; DNA: TGCGCCAGCAGCCAAGAAAGCGGGAGACCACCCAATGAGCAGTTCTTC; CDR3: CASSQESGRPPNEQFF
V: TRBV7-9; J: TRBJ1-3; size: .; D: .; length: 14; DNA: TGTGCCAGCAGCTCCCTTTTCTCTGGAAACACCATATATTTT; CDR3: CASSSLFSGNTIYF
V: TRBV28; J: TRBJ1-1; size: .; D: .; length: 15; DNA: TGTGCCAGCAGTTTGGACGCCAGGGATTTCACTGAAGCTTTCTTT; CDR3: CASSLDARDFTEAFF
V: TRBV19; J: TRBJ1-2; size: few; D: .; length: 14; DNA: TGTGCCAGTAGCGCGAGCCCTTACCTCTATGGCTACACCTTC; CDR3: CASSASPYLYGYTF
V: TRBV19; J: TRBJ2-3; size: .; D: TRBD2; length: 16; DNA: TGTGCCAGTAGTATGAAGAGGACTAGCGGCACAGATACGCAGTATTTT; CDR3: CASSMKRTSGTDTQYF
V: TRBV2; J: TRBJ1-4; size: .; D: .; length: 12; DNA: TGTGCCAGCGGGTCCCGGGAGTTCGGACTGTTTTTT; CDR3: CASGSREFGLFF
V: TRBV29-1; J: TRBJ1-3; size: .; D: .; length: 13; DNA: TGCAGCGTTGAGGGGAGCTCTGGAAACACCATATATTTT; CDR3: CSVEGSSGNTIYF
V: TRBV7-8; J: TRBJ2-1; size: .; D: TRBD2; length: 17; DNA: TGTGCCAGCAGCTTAGCGTCCCAGCGGGACTCCTACAATGAGCAGTTCTTC; CDR3: CASSLASQRDSYNEQFF
V: TRBV10-3; J: TRBJ2-5; size: .; D: TRBD2; length: 17; DNA: TGTGCCATCAGTGAGGGCAAGACTAGCGGGAGCCAAGAGACCCAGTACTTC; CDR3: CAISEGKTSGSQETQYF
V: TRBV28; J: TRBJ1-5; size: .; D: .; length: 14; DNA: TGTGCCAGCACTCCAGCGTTGAGCAATCAGCCCCAGCATTTT; CDR3: CASTPALSNQPQHF
V: TRBV28; J: TRBJ1-5; size: once; D: TRBD1; length: 12; DNA: TGTGCCAGCCAACAGGGGTATAAGCCCCAGCATTTT; CDR3: CASQQGYKPQHF
V: TRBV6-4; J: TRBJ1-1; size: .; D: TRBD1; length: 13; DNA: TGTGCCAGCAGACAGGGGATGAACACTGAAGCTTTCTTT; CDR3: CASRQGMNTEAFF
V: TRBV29-1; J: TRBJ1-1; size: .; D: .; length: 13; DNA: TGCAGCGCCGTCCCAGGATGGGACACTGAAGCTTTCTTT; CDR3: CSAVPGWDTEAFF
V: TRBV28; J: TRBJ2-5; size: once; D: TRBD2; length: 16; DNA: TGTGCCAGCAGTTTTCTGCTAGCGGGGTACCAAGAGACCCAGTACTTC; CDR3: CASSFLLAGYQETQYF
V: TRBV5-6; J: TRBJ2-7; size: .; D: .; length: 14; DNA: TGTGCCAGCAGCCGGGACTCCCGTGGGTACGAGCAGTACTTC; CDR3: CASSRDSRGYEQYF
V: TRBV29-1; J: TRBJ2-7; size: once; D: TRBD1; length: 13; DNA: TGCAGCGGAGGGGGCAGACACCCCTACGAGCAGTACTTC; CDR3: CSGGGRHPYEQYF
V: TRBV25-1; J: TRBJ2-5; size: .; D: .; length: 13; DNA: TGTGCCAGCAGTGAAGAATTTATCGGGACCCAGTACTTC; CDR3: CASSEEFIGTQYF
V: TRBV7-6; J: TRBJ2-5; size: .; D: TRBD2; length: 15; DNA: TGTGCCAGCAGCTCCCGACTAGCGGGAGTGGAGACCCAGTACTTC; CDR3: CASSSRLAGVETQYF
V: TRBV6-5; J: TRBJ1-5; size: .; D: .; length: 15; DNA: TGTGCCAGTTCGGGGGGGATCGGGGAAAATCAGCCCCAGCATTTT; CDR3: CASSGGIGENQPQHF
V: TRBV15; J: TRBJ1-2; size: .; D: TRBD1; length: 16; DNA: TGTGCCACCAGCAGAGATCCTCAACCGGGACAGTATGGCTACACCTTC; CDR3: CATSRDPQPGQYGYTF
V: TRBV7-2; J: TRBJ2-3; size: .; D: TRBD1; length: 14; DNA: TGTGCCAGCAGCTTGGACAGGGGCACAGATACGCAGTATTTT; CDR3: CASSLDRGTDTQYF
V: TRBV4-2; J: TRBJ2-2; size: .; D: .; length: 15; DNA: TGTGCCAGCAGCGAGGGAACAGTGAACACCGGGGAGCTGTTTTTT; CDR3: CASSEGTVNTGELFF
V: TRBV11-3; J: TRBJ1-1; size: once; D: .; length: 13; DNA: TGTGCCAGCAGCTTGGGGACTTACACTGAAGCTTTCTTT; CDR3: CASSLGTYTEAFF
V: TRBV7-3; J: TRBJ2-1; size: .; D: TRBD1; length: 17; DNA: TGTGCCAGCAGTACACAGGGGAATGGGGAAGCGTACAATGAGCAGTTCTTC; CDR3: CASSTQGNGEAYNEQFF
V: TRBV6-2/TRBV6-3; J: TRBJ2-3; size: .; D: TRBD2; length: 18; DNA: TGTGCCAGCAGTTACGTACTAGCGGGAGGGACTAGCACAGATACGCAGTATTTT; CDR3: CASSYVLAGGTSTDTQYF